The 13 T cell receptor beta chains given below trace back to one sample, sequenced in a study of molecular identifiers for immune sequencing clone quantification (dated by TCRdb to 2016 to 2019). Libraries were constructed by PCR. Sequencing took place on an Illumina HiSeq 4000. Starting from the raw public reads, TCRdb applied fastp trimming at Q25, assembled clones with MiXCR and retained in-frame beta chains. One record per CDR3 amino acid sequence lists the most common genes and DNA. This sample has about 510,000 distinct CDR3 sequences in its table, and around 21% of those were observed once. The ten largest clonotypes hold 0.7% to 1% of the sample. Sequencing was performed on naive CD8+ T cells from blood, with Jurkat cell RNA spiked in. According to the study, the label for this sample's cell subset or site signals: FACS-sorted CD8+CD4-CCR7+CD45RA+ naive T cells. Receptors originate from a human donor in good health. Some libraries in this study had Jurkat cell RNA spiked in.

This rearrangement joins TRBV11-2 to TRBJ2-1, with 12 bases matching TRBD2. There are 16 residues in the CDR3. The germline CDR1 and CDR2 sequences are SGHAT and FQNNGV. Trimming took 4 bases from V and 5 from J; bases not matched to a gene: 6. CDR3 bases: TGTGCCAGCAGCTCAAGGACTAGCGGGGCCAACAATGAGCAGTTCTTC. Its translation: CASSSRTSGANNEQFF. Drawing the rest from reference TRBV11-2 and TRBJ2-1, the complete variable domain is EAGVAQSPRYKIIEKRQSVAFWCNPISGHATLYWYQQILGQGPKLLIQFQNNGVVDDSQLPKDRFSAERLKGVDSTLKIQPAKLEDSAVYLCASSSRTSGANNEQFFGPGTRLTVL.

Ten or more counts support this clonotype. J is TRBJ2-5 and V is TRBV29-1; D is ambiguous. Per the germline V gene, CDR1 is SQVTM and CDR2 is ANQGSEA. There are 12 residues in the CDR3. V was pared by 4 bases and J by 4 bases, with 10 bases between. CDR3 residues: CSVVGSGETQYF. As DNA, the CDR3 is TGCAGCGTTGTGGGGTCGGGAGAGACCCAGTACTTC. The whole variable domain, filled in from reference TRBV29-1 and TRBJ2-5, reads SAVISQKPSRDICQRGTSLTIQCQVDSQVTMMFWYRQQPGQSLTLIATANQGSEATYESGFVIDKFPISRPNLTFSTLTVSNMSPEDSSIYLCSVVGSGETQYFGPGTRLLVL.

A word on this clonotype: A much larger clone is a single base away; this may be a read error. Because it lacks the conserved phenylalanine or tryptophan at the end, this CDR3 is likely a read error. The chain joins TRBV28 to TRBJ2-3, with D unresolved. The CDR3 is 14 residues long. CDR1 and CDR2 (germline): MDHEN, SYDVKM. V lost 6 bases, J lost 1 base, and 11 bases lay in between. The CDR3 coding sequence is TGTGCCAGCAGCCCCGACGAGGGCACAGATACGCAGTATTCT. This codes for CASSPDEGTDTQYS.

This clonotype has at least ten counts. The V call is TRBV28, the J call TRBJ1-5; 7 positions agree with TRBD1. CDR3 size: 17 residues. V lost 7 bases, J lost 0 bases, and 12 bases stayed unmatched. Germline-derived CDR1 and CDR2 are MDHEN and SYDVKM. The DNA for the CDR3 is TGTGCCAGCAAGGGGGACAGATGGGGGGGTAGCAATCAGCCCCAGCATTTT. Protein product: CASKGDRWGGSNQPQHF.

Of note for this clonotype: The CDR3 ends on some other residue instead of the conserved phenylalanine or tryptophan, so this is likely a read error. J is TRBJ2-5 and V is TRBV7-9, with D uncertain. The V gene lost 1 base and the J gene lost 0 bases, with 3 bases spanning the gap. The CDR3 covers 13 residues. Germline V gene sequence: CDR1 SEHNR, CDR2 FQNEAQ (reference sequence). The CDR3 spells CASSLGHQETQYS. CDR3 sequence (DNA): TGTGCCAGCAGCTTAGGCCACCAAGAGACCCAGTACTCC.

This clonotype was seen just once. This may arise from a read error, as a much more abundant clone is one base away. The J gene is TRBJ2-7, the V gene TRBV20-1; D perhaps matches TRBD2 (5 bases). Trimming cost V 0 bases and J 9 bases, with 21 bases left between them. This CDR3 has 15 residues. Germline CDR1 DFQATT, CDR2 SNEGSKA (reference sequence). The CDR3 bases are TGCAGTGCTAGAGACCCCACTAGTACCGACTGGGGGCAGTACTTC. Amino acid sequence: CSARDPTSTDWGQYF.

V gene TRBV4-3 combines with J gene TRBJ2-1; 8 bases line up with TRBD2. The J segment lost 5 bases and the V segment lost 0 bases, leaving 12 bases of the junction unmatched. The CDR3 loop spans 18 amino acids. Germline V gene data show CDR1 as LGHNA and CDR2 as YSLEER. The CDR3 DNA reads TGCGCCAGCAGCCAAGAGGCCCAACGGGGGGGGTTAAACAATGAGCAGTTCTTC. It is translated as CASSQEAQRGGLNNEQFF.

This clonotype was observed at least ten times. The V call is TRBV27, the J call TRBJ2-3; D unclear. With 2 bases removed from V and 5 bases from J, the gap between germline ends came to 5 bases. The CDR3 has 12 residues. Germline lookup yields CDR1 MNHEY and CDR2 SMNVEV (reference sequence). The CDR3 DNA sequence: TGTGCCAGCAGTTTAGGGAAAGATACGCAGTATTTT. It encodes CASSLGKDTQYF.

Remarks on this clonotype: With a much larger clone just one base away, this may be a read error. The chain links TRBV7-6 to TRBJ2-3; D uncertain. This CDR3 is built from 17 residues. Germline-derived CDR1 and CDR2 are SGHVS and FNYEAQ. Between the trimmed V and J ends, which lost 5 bases and 0 bases, there was a span of 18 bases. The CDR3 nucleotides are TGTGCCAGCAGCCTCAACCCAGCGCTGACTAGCACAGATACGCAGTATTTT. Amino acids: CASSLNPALTSTDTQYF.

This clonotype was picked up many times. CDR3 coding DNA: TGCAGCGTTCTAGGGAAGACTAGCGGGAGGGAGCAGTACTTC. Its translation is CSVLGKTSGREQYF. The chain carries TRBV29-1 and TRBJ2-7; 13 nucleotides align to TRBD2. Germline V gives CDR1 SQVTM, CDR2 ANQGSEA. V was pared by 5 bases and J by 7 bases, with 8 bases of the junction left unmatched. This CDR3 comprises 14 residues.

The CDR3 is CASSSRDGESSYNEQFF. The CDR3 DNA is TGTGCCAGCAGCTCCCGGGACGGAGAGAGCTCCTACAATGAGCAGTTCTTC. The chain uses TRBV11-3 and TRBJ2-1; D may correspond to TRBD1 or TRBD2 (5 bases each). Trimming removed 4 bases at V and 0 bases at J, with 16 bases between. The CDR3 extends over 17 amino acids. CDR1 is SGHNT and CDR2 is YENEEA in the germline V gene.

This clonotype was seen ten or more times. The gene calls are TRBV4-3 and TRBJ2-7; 14 nucleotides align to TRBD2. This CDR3 is 18 amino acids long. V lost 0 bases to trimming and J lost 7 bases; unmatched junction nucleotides: 11. Per germline, CDR1 LGHNA and CDR2 YSLEER. CDR3 region: CASSQDRAWTSGRHEQYF. DNA of the CDR3: TGCGCCAGCAGCCAAGATCGCGCCTGGACTAGCGGGAGGCATGAGCAGTACTTC.

About this clonotype itself: A read error may be the cause here, since a much bigger clone is one base away. The chain carries TRBV7-9 and TRBJ2-5, with 9 bases aligning to TRBD2. The V and J ends lost 6 bases and 0 bases, in that order; junction bases with no gene match: 8. The CDR3 is 16 residues long. Per the germline V gene, CDR1 is SEHNR and CDR2 is FQNEAQ (reference sequence). Here the CDR3 DNA reads TGTGCCAGCAGTTCAAGACTAGCGGAGTACCAAGAGACCCAGTACTTC. Protein: CASSSRLAEYQETQYF.